These 4 T cell receptor beta chains originate from one sample sequenced in a study of blood T cell repertoires in COVID-19. Produced via immunoSEQ multiplex PCR; TCRdb's table is partial and in-frame only. The sample carries roughly 230,000 clones, about 85% recorded once. The sequenced material came from PBMCs or T cells enriched from blood (not recorded which). The receptor set was obtained from a woman aged 45-59 years who had been exposed to COVID-19.

The rearrangement joins TRBV27 to TRBJ1-6; D call uncertain. V lost 5 bases and J lost 12, with 11 bases in between. CDR1 and CDR2 from the germline V gene are MNHEY and SMNVEV (reference sequence). The CDR3 length is 12 residues. In DNA, the CDR3 is TGTGCCAGCAGTCTCCCCAGTGGACCCCTCCACTTT. Residues: CASSLPSGPLHF.

The chain carries TRBV6-1 and TRBJ1-2; no definite D call. The CDR3 has 15 amino acids. Germline CDR1 and CDR2: MNHNS and SASEGT. The ends were cut back, 3 bases at V and 3 bases at J, with 14 bases in the middle. CDR3 DNA: TGTGCCAGCAGTGAGGGCGCAGGTATTGACTATGGCTACACCTTC. Its protein product is CASSEGAGIDYGYTF.

This clone has only one observation. The V call is TRBV19, the J call TRBJ1-1; TRBD1 agrees at 7 bases. This CDR3 region has 13 residues. CDR1 and CDR2 (germline): LNHDA, SQIVND (reference sequence). J was trimmed by 7 bases and V by 4 bases; bases with no gene match: 6. The CDR3 sequence: CASSTAGTVEAFF. In DNA, the CDR3 is TGTGCCAGTAGTACCGCCGGGACAGTTGAAGCTTTCTTT.

The chain joins TRBV21-1 to TRBJ1-2. TRBV21-1 is a known pseudogene. This CDR3 comprises 17 residues. The CDR3 reads CASSKEAEPTANYGYTF. The CDR3, as DNA: TGTGCCAGCAGCAAAGAGGCGGAGCCTACCGCTAACTATGGCTACACCTTC.